A single sample gave rise to the 32 T cell receptor beta chains below, sequenced in a study of T cells after yellow fever vaccination. One entry per CDR3 protein results from TCRdb running MiXCR on the 5' RACE reads. The table shows 350,000 or so distinct CDR3 sequences, with around 8.1% occurring only once. The sequencing used PBMCs, collected approximately 47 days after the first yellow fever vaccination. The receptors stem from a young man who received the YFV17D yellow fever vaccine.

This clonotype was recorded a few times. The chain carries TRBV12-3 or TRBV12-4 and TRBJ2-5; 10 bases line up with TRBD1. V shed 5 bases and J 6 bases; nucleotides not matched to a gene: 9. This CDR3 comprises 15 residues. CDR3 bases: TGTGCCAGCAGTGCGCCGGGACAGGGGATGAAGACCCAGTACTTC. Residues: CASSAPGQGMKTQYF.

This clonotype was seen many times. V usage is TRBV29-1 and J usage is TRBJ2-5; no reliable D call. Germline assignment: CDR1 SQVTM and CDR2 ANQGSEA. V was shortened by 3 bases and J by 5 bases, with 13 bases between the two germline ends. The CDR3 totals 13 residues. CDR3 region: CSVDFPAGETQYF. In DNA form, the CDR3 reads TGCAGCGTTGATTTTCCAGCAGGCGAGACCCAGTACTTC.

The V gene is TRBV2, the J gene TRBJ1-5; 7 nucleotides agree with TRBD1. The CDR3 has 14 amino acids. Looked up from germline, CDR1 is SNHLY and CDR2 is FYNNEI. V trimming: 4 bases; J trimming: 4 bases; junction bases outside the gene matches: 4. CDR3 loop: CASSVGTANQPQHF. The CDR3 region has the DNA TGTGCCAGCAGTGTAGGGACAGCTAATCAGCCCCAGCATTTT.

This clonotype was seen more than once but under ten times. The gene calls are TRBV27 and TRBJ2-2, with a tentative D call TRBD1 (6 bases). Germline V lookup: CDR1 MNHEY, CDR2 SMNVEV (reference sequence). With 6 bases removed from V and 5 bases from J, the gap between germline ends came to 13 bases. The CDR3 totals 14 residues. The CDR3 DNA reads TGTGCCAGCAGCATGAACAGGGTTACCGGGGAGCTGTTTTTT. Protein: CASSMNRVTGELFF.

This clonotype was counted only a few times. The gene calls are TRBV5-4 and TRBJ2-2; D not resolved. Germline V lookup: CDR1 SGHNT, CDR2 YYREEE (reference sequence). This CDR3 is 14 amino acids long. Trimming left V 3 bases short and J 7 bases short, with 13 bases between. CDR3 region: CASSSPGENGELFF. The CDR3 region has the DNA TGTGCCAGCAGCTCCCCAGGAGAGAACGGGGAGCTGTTTTTT.

This clonotype was observed a few times. The chain joins TRBV9 to TRBJ2-6; D possibly corresponds to TRBD2 (5 bases). V shed 5 bases and J shed 4 bases, with 7 bases lying between them. Germline lookup yields CDR1 SGDLS and CDR2 YYNGEE. CDR3 length: 13 amino acids. CDR3 bases: TGTGCCAGCAGGCGGAGGGGGGCCAACGTCCTGACTTTC. Translated, it gives CASRRRGANVLTF. The full variable domain, completed using reference TRBV9 and TRBJ2-6, is DSGVTQTPKHLITATGQRVTLRCSPRSGDLSVYWYQQSLDQGLQFLIQYYNGEERAKGNILERFSAQQFPDLHSELNLSSLELGDSALYFCASRRRGANVLTFGAGSRLTVL.

This clonotype was observed a handful of times. The rearrangement links TRBV11-2 to TRBJ2-2, with D perhaps TRBD1 (6 bases). The CDR3 length is 16 residues. The germline V gene encodes CDR1 SGHAT and CDR2 FQNNGV. Trimming took off 1 base at V and 3 bases at J, with 12 bases between the two ends. CDR3: CASSLARPGDTGELFF. CDR3 sequence (DNA): TGTGCCAGCAGCTTAGCTCGGCCAGGGGACACCGGGGAGCTGTTTTTT.

This clonotype was recorded at least ten times. The V and J genes are TRBV6-2 or TRBV6-3 and TRBJ2-6; 8 nucleotides line up with TRBD1. The CDR3 runs to 18 residues. The germline V gene has CDR1 MNHEY and CDR2 SVGEGT. J lost 2 bases, V lost 5 bases, and 11 bases had no gene match. The CDR3 nucleotides read TGTGCCAGCAGTCGTAGCCGGGACAGGTGGACTGGGGCCAACGTCCTGACTTTC. Amino acids: CASSRSRDRWTGANVLTF.

Note on this clonotype: At one of its ends the junction is not consistent with the germline gene, which may arise from a read error. The rearrangement joins TRBV5-3 to TRBJ1-3; D is unclear. TRBV5-3 is treated as an ORF (open reading frame) with a function not yet certain. The CDR3 length is 16 residues. The CDR3 region is CASSFFVGFSGNTIYF. The CDR3, as DNA: TGTGCCAGCAGCTTTTTTGTAGGGTTCTCTGGAAACACCATATATTTT.

The chain uses TRBV6-2 or TRBV6-3 and TRBJ1-4; unclear D gene. Trimming took 6 bases from V and 6 from J, leaving 11 bases between them. The CDR3 consists of 13 residues. In germline, CDR1 is MNHEY, CDR2 SVGEGT. CDR3 nucleotide sequence: TGTGCCAGCAGGCCTGACGGAGATGAAAAACTGTTTTTT. It yields the protein CASRPDGDEKLFF.

To note about this clonotype: At one boundary the junction diverges from the germline segment, which might be a read error. The rearrangement uses TRBV7-7 and TRBJ1-1, with D possibly matching TRBD1 (6 bases). The CDR3 covers 13 residues. Germline V gene sequence: CDR1 SSHAT, CDR2 FNYEAQ (reference sequence). CDR3 protein: CASSQGMNTEAFF. In DNA form, the CDR3 reads TGTGCTAGCAGCCAGGGGATGAACACTGAAGCTTTCTTT.

This clonotype turned up a few times. The chain joins TRBV6-2 or TRBV6-3 to TRBJ1-5, with D uncertain. Germline CDR1 is MNHEY and CDR2 is SVGEGT. The length of the CDR3 is 14 residues. Trimming pared 5 bases from V and 1 base from J, leaving 9 bases between. CDR3 sequence (DNA): TGTGCCAGCAGTGCCAGTACAAGCAATCAGCCCCAGCATTTT. It yields the protein CASSASTSNQPQHF.

This clonotype was observed a few times. V gene TRBV6-2 or TRBV6-3 combines with J gene TRBJ2-1; the D is unclear. From germline, CDR1 is MNHEY and CDR2 SVGEGT. There are 11 residues in the CDR3. The V gene lost 8 bases and the J gene lost 9 bases, with 11 bases spanning the gap. The CDR3 DNA reads TGTGCCAGCGCCTTTACCACTGAGCAGTTCTTC. This codes for CASAFTTEQFF.

This clonotype turned up a few times. This sequence joins TRBV24-1 and TRBJ1-2, with D possibly being TRBD1 (6 bases). The CDR3 totals 11 residues. Trimming shortened V by 10 bases and J by 8 bases, and 13 bases separated the two germline ends. Germline assignment: CDR1 KGHDR and CDR2 SFDVKD. This CDR3 is CATGAGEGYTF. CDR3 sequence (DNA): TGTGCCACAGGAGCAGGGGAAGGCTACACCTTC.

With regard to this clonotype: One end of the junction is discordant with germline, which a read error may explain. V gene TRBV5-5 combines with J gene TRBJ2-3; weak D call: TRBD2 (6 bases). There are 14 residues in the CDR3. Germline values: CDR1 SGHKS, CDR2 YYEKEE (reference sequence). The CDR3: CAGSLQLATDTQYF. CDR3 nucleotide sequence: TGTGCCGGCAGCTTGCAACTAGCCACAGATACGCAGTATTTT.

This clonotype was seen many times. The rearrangement links TRBV5-6 to TRBJ2-6; D is unresolved. V dropped 5 bases and J dropped 4 bases, with 13 bases sitting between them. Germline values: CDR1 SGHDT, CDR2 YYEEEE. The CDR3 spans 15 residues. The CDR3 DNA reads TGTGCCAGCAGTTTCAGTGGTTCCGGGGCCAACGTCCTGACTTTC. Translated, it gives CASSFSGSGANVLTF.

The J gene is TRBJ1-2, the V gene TRBV15, with D perhaps matching TRBD1 (5 bases). This CDR3 contains 14 residues. V gave up 8 bases and J gave up 4 bases, with 17 bases separating them. CDR1 LNHNV and CDR2 YYDKDF come from the germline V gene (reference sequence). The chain's CDR3 is CATSSTGAPYGYTF. The CDR3 bases are TGTGCCACCTCAAGCACCGGGGCTCCCTATGGCTACACCTTC.

The chain has TRBV20-1 and TRBJ2-3, with TRBD2 identical over 7 bases. The length of the CDR3 is 15 residues. CDR1 and CDR2 (germline): DFQATT, SNEGSKA (reference sequence). The CDR3 bases are TGCAGCGACCGACAAGGCGGGGGTAGCACAGATACGCAGTATTTT. The encoded protein is CSDRQGGGSTDTQYF.

This clonotype came up a few times. This chain links TRBV7-7 with TRBJ1-2; the D is unclear. The CDR3 loop spans 11 amino acids. V lost 1 base, J lost 7 bases, and 4 bases lay in between. The germline V gene encodes CDR1 SSHAT and CDR2 FNYEAQ (reference sequence). CDR3: CASSLDPGYTF. The CDR3 DNA reads TGTGCCAGCAGCTTAGATCCTGGCTACACCTTC.

This clonotype was counted ten times or more. The CDR3 bases are TGCAGCGCCACGTCGCGGGGGGGCTACAATGAGCAGTTCTTC. This sequence encodes CSATSRGGYNEQFF. This rearrangement joins TRBV20-1 to TRBJ2-1, with 9 bases aligning to TRBD2. Germline V lookup: CDR1 DFQATT, CDR2 SNEGSKA (reference sequence). The CDR3 sequence is 14 residues long.

This clonotype turned up a few times. J is TRBJ2-1 and V is TRBV15; D may be TRBD1 or TRBD2 (5 bases each). The CDR3 totals 15 residues. Trimming took off 3 bases at V and 10 bases at J, with 19 bases between the two ends. Germline V gene sequence: CDR1 LNHNV, CDR2 YYDKDF (reference sequence). The CDR3 loop is CATSSQGEGNGEQFF. CDR3 bases: TGTGCCACCAGCAGCCAGGGTGAGGGGAATGGGGAGCAGTTCTTC.

This clonotype showed up many times. The V gene is TRBV5-6, the J gene TRBJ1-1; weak D call: TRBD1 (6 bases). Trimming removed 4 bases at V and 3 bases at J, with 13 bases between. CDR3 length: 14 amino acids. Germline V gene lookup returns CDR1 SGHDT and CDR2 YYEEEE. CDR3 sequence: CASSRRGPDTEAFF. In DNA form, the CDR3 reads TGTGCCAGCAGCCGCCGGGGGCCGGACACTGAAGCTTTCTTT.

The table lists this clonotype with a few counts. The chain joins TRBV27 to TRBJ1-2; 7 bases are shared with TRBD1. Per germline, CDR1 MNHEY and CDR2 SMNVEV (reference sequence). J lost 8 bases, V lost 5 bases, and 8 bases had no gene match. This CDR3 region has 13 residues. The CDR3 sequence is CASSTLRGDGYTF. The CDR3 DNA reads TGTGCCAGCAGTACGCTCAGGGGGGACGGCTACACCTTC.

This chain joins TRBV30 and TRBJ1-2; the D is unclear. V was trimmed by 2 bases and J by 8 bases, leaving 12 bases between them. CDR3 length: 12 residues. The germline V gene has CDR1 GTSNPN and CDR2 SVGIG (reference sequence). The CDR3 nucleotides are TGTGCCTGGAGTAATAGCTTGAGAGGCTACACCTTC. It specifies CAWSNSLRGYTF.

This clonotype occurred many times. The gene calls are TRBV2 and TRBJ1-1; D is possibly TRBD1 (6 bases). The CDR3 has 12 residues. V shed 6 bases and J shed 4 bases, with 9 bases lying between them. The V gene's germline CDR1 is SNHLY and CDR2 FYNNEI. The CDR3 bases are TGTGCCAGCAGGAGGGGGGGCACTGAAGCTTTCTTT. Translated: CASRRGGTEAFF.

This clonotype was picked up a small number of times. The chain is built from TRBV5-6 and TRBJ2-1; a weak D match, TRBD2 (5 bases). The CDR3 spans 13 residues. Deletions cut 2 bases from V and 7 bases from J, with 10 bases between. CDR1 SGHDT and CDR2 YYEEEE come from the germline V gene. CDR3 protein: CASSFPGLNEQFF. CDR3 bases: TGTGCCAGCAGCTTTCCAGGACTGAATGAGCAGTTCTTC.

This clonotype was counted only a few times. The rearrangement links TRBV29-1 to TRBJ2-2, with no clear D. The CDR3 loop spans 12 amino acids. Germline-derived CDR1 and CDR2 are SQVTM and ANQGSEA. CDR3 DNA sequence: TGCAAGGTCGGTGAGGAGACCGGGGAGCTGTTTTTT. Translated: CKVGEETGELFF.

The chain is built from TRBV12-3 or TRBV12-4 and TRBJ2-1; D not certain. The V end was cut by 1 base, the J end by 10 bases, with 11 bases between. The CDR3 has 13 amino acids. The CDR3 loop is CASSLGRRFEQFF. CDR3 nucleotide sequence: TGTGCCAGCAGTTTAGGCAGAAGGTTCGAGCAGTTCTTC.

In its sample, this clonotype was seen many times. The J gene is TRBJ2-1, the V gene TRBV11-2, with 10 bases identical to TRBD1. The CDR3 extends over 13 amino acids. V was clipped by 4 bases and J by 8 bases; unmatched bases: 2. The germline V gene encodes CDR1 SGHAT and CDR2 FQNNGV. CDR3 DNA: TGTGCCAGCAGCTCGACAGGGGGCGATGAGCAGTTCTTC. Protein sequence: CASSSTGGDEQFF.

There are a few counts of this clonotype. V gene TRBV9 combines with J gene TRBJ2-7; 9 bases fit TRBD1. The germline V gene encodes CDR1 SGDLS and CDR2 YYNGEE. The CDR3 extends over 15 amino acids. The ends lost 3 bases at V and 6 bases at J; junction bases unmatched: 10. CDR3 DNA: TGTGCCAGCAGCGGCGGGACAGGGTTAAGCCCCGAGCAGTACTTC. Protein sequence: CASSGGTGLSPEQYF.

This clonotype was picked up a small number of times. CDR3 in amino acids: CSARETGRGYEQYV. The CDR3, as DNA: TGCAGTGCTAGAGAGACGGGCAGGGGCTACGAGCAGTACGTC. The rearrangement joins TRBV20-1 to TRBJ2-7; D is perhaps TRBD1 (6 bases). V was shortened by 0 bases and J by 3 bases, with 12 bases between the two germline ends. Germline loops: CDR1 DFQATT, CDR2 SNEGSKA (reference sequence). This CDR3 has 14 residues.

At least ten counts were recorded for this clonotype. The gene calls are TRBV7-9 and TRBJ2-5; D is possibly TRBD2 (6 bases). Germline V gene data show CDR1 as SEHNR and CDR2 as FQNEAQ (reference sequence). V was cut by 6 bases and J by 3 bases, with 20 bases left in between. The CDR3 runs 16 residues. CDR3 amino acids: CASSKRTPREEETQYF. CDR3 coding DNA: TGTGCCAGCAGTAAGAGGACACCCAGGGAGGAAGAGACCCAGTACTTC.